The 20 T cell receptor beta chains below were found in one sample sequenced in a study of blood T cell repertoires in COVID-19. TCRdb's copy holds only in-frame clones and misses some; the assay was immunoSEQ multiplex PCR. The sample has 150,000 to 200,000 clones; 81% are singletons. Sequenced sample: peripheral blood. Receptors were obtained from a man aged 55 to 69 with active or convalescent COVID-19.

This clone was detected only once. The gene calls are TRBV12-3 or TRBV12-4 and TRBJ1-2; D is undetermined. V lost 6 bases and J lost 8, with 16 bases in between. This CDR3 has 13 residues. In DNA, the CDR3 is TGTGCCAGCAGCCCGTCTGAGTTGAGAGGCTACACCTTC. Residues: CASSPSELRGYTF.

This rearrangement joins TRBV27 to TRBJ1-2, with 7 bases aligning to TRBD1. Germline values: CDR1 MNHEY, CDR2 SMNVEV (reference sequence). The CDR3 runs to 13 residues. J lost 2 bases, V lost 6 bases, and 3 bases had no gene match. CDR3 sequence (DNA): TGTGCCAGCAGGAGGACAGGAAACTATGGCTACACCTTC. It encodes CASRRTGNYGYTF.

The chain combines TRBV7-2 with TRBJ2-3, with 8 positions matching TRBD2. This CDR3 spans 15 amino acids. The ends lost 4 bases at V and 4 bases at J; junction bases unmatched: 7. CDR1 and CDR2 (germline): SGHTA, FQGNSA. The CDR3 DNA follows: TGTGCCAGCAGCTCCCCTAGCGGGCTACCAGATACGCAGTATTTT. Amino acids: CASSSPSGLPDTQYF.

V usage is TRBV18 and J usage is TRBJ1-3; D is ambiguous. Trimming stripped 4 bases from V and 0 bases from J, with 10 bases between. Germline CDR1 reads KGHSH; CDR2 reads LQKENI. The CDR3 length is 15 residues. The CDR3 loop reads CASSRERSSGNTIYF. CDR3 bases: TGTGCCAGCTCACGAGAGAGGAGCTCTGGAAACACCATATATTTT.

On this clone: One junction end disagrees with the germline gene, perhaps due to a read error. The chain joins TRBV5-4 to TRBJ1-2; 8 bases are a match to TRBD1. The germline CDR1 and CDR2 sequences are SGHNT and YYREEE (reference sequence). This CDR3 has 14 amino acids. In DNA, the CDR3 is TGTGCCAGCAGCTTGGAACGGGGACAGGCTCTCCCCGAGTTC. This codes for CASSLERGQALPEF.

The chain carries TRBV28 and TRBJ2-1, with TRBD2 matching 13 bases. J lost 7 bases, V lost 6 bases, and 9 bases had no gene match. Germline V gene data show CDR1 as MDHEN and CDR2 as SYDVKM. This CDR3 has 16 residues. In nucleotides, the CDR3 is TGTGCCAGCAGCCTAACCGGGACTAGCGGGAAGAATGAGCAGTTCTTC. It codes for CASSLTGTSGKNEQFF. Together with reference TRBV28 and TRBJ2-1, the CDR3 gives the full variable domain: DVKVTQSSRYLVKRTGEKVFLECVQDMDHENMFWYRQDPGLGLRLIYFSYDVKMKEKGDIPEGYSVSREKKERFSLILESASTNQTSMYLCASSLTGTSGKNEQFFGPGTRLTVL.

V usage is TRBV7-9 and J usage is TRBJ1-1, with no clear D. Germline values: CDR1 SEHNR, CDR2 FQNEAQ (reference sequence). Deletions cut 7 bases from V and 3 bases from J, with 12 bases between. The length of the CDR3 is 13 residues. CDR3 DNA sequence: TGTGCCAGCACCCGTCGGGGTGACACTGAAGCTTTCTTT. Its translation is CASTRRGDTEAFF.

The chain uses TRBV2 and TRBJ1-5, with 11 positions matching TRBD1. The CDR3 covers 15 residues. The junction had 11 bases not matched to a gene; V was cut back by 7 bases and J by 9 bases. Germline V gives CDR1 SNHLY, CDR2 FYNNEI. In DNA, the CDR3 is TGTGCCAGCACCTCGGGACAGGGGGGCGGTTTGCCCCAGCATTTT. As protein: CASTSGQGGGLPQHF.

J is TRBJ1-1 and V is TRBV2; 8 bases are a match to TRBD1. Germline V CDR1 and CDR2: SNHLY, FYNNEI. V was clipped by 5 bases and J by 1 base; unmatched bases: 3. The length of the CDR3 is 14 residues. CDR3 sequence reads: CASSTTGGNTEAFF. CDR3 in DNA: TGTGCCAGCAGTACTACAGGGGGGAACACTGAAGCTTTCTTT.

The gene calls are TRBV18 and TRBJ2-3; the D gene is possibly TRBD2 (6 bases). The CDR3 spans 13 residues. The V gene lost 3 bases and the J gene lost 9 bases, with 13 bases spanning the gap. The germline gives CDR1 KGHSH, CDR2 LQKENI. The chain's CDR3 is CASSPPGLPTQYF. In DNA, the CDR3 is TGTGCCAGCTCACCCCCGGGACTGCCCACGCAGTATTTT.

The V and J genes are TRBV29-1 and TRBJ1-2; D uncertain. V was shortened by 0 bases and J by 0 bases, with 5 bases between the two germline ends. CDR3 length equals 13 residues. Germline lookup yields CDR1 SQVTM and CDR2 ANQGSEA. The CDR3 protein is CSVEDRSNYGYTF. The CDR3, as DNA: TGCAGCGTTGAAGACAGATCTAACTATGGCTACACCTTC.

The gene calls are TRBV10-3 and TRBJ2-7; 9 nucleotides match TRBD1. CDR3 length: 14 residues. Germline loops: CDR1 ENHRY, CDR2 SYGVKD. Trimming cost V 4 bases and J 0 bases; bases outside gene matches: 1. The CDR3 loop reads CAISAGQGSYEQYF. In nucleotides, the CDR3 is TGTGCCATCAGTGCGGGACAGGGCTCCTACGAGCAGTACTTC.

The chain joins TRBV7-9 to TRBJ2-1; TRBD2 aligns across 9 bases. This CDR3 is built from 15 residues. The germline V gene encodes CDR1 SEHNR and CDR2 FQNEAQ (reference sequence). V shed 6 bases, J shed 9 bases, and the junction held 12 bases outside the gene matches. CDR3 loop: CASRPVLAGTGEQFF. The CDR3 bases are TGTGCCAGCAGGCCCGTTCTAGCGGGAACGGGTGAGCAGTTCTTC.

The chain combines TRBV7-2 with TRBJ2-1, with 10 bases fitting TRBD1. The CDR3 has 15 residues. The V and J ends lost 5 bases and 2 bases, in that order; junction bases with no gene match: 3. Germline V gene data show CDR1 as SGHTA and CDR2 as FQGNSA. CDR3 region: CASSPDRGTYNEQFF. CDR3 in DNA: TGTGCCAGCAGCCCGGACAGGGGGACCTACAATGAGCAGTTCTTC.

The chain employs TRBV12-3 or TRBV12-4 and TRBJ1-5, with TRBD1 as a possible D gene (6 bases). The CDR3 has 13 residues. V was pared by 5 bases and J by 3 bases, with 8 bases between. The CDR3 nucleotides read TGTGCCAGCAGTACAGGGAACAATCAGCCCCAGCATTTT. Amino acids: CASSTGNNQPQHF.

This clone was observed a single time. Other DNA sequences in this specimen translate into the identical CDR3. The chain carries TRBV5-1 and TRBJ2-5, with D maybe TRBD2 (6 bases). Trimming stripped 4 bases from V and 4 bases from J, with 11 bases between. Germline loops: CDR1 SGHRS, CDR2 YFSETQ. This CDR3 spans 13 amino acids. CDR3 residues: CASSPGGGETQYF. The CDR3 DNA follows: TGCGCCAGCAGCCCCGGGGGTGGAGAGACCCAGTACTTC.

Here the CDR3 DNA reads TGTGCCAGCAAATCGGAGGGCGGTACGCAGTATTTT. Translation gives CASKSEGGTQYF. The chain couples TRBV2 to TRBJ2-3, with D maybe TRBD2 (6 bases). Germline V gene sequence: CDR1 SNHLY, CDR2 FYNNEI. This CDR3 spans 12 amino acids. Trimming removed 7 bases at V and 8 bases at J, with 13 bases between.

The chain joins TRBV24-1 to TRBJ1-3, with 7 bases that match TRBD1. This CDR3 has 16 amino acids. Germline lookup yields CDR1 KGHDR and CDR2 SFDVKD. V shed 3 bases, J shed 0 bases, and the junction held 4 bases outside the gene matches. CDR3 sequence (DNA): TGTGCCACCAGTGATCCGGGACAGAACTCTGGAAACACCATATATTTT. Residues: CATSDPGQNSGNTIYF.

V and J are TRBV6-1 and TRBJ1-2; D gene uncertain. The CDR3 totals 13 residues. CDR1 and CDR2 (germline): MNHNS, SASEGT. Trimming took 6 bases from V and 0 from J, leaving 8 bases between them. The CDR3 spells CASSQTTNYGYTF. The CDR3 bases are TGTGCCAGCAGCCAGACAACTAACTATGGCTACACCTTC.

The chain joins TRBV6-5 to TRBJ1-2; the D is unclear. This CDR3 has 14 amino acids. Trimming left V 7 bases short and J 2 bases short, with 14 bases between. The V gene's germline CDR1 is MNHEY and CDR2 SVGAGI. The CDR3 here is CASILQQLNYGYTF. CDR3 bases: TGTGCCAGCATCCTCCAACAGTTGAACTATGGCTACACCTTC.